What follows is one T cell receptor beta chain and its context. The data were taken from a study of blood T cell repertoires in COVID-19. Seattle-derived patients entered the study during active infection and were followed longitudinally. Clones were sequenced by immunoSEQ multiplex PCR, and TCRdb holds only the in-frame ones, with some missing. The repertoire has about 90,000 clones, more than 70% of them found once; the top ten carry 2.5% to 3.5%. The CDR3 sequence is 13 residues long. V lost 6 bases to trimming and J lost 5 bases; unmatched junction nucleotides: 6. The sequenced sample was peripheral blood. V is TRBV12-3 or TRBV12-4 and J is TRBJ1-1; 7 bases line up with TRBD1. The origin of this receptor is a man in his fifties or sixties with COVID-19, enrolled during active disease. Here the CDR3 reads CASSLGGRTEAFF. Written as DNA, the CDR3 is TGTGCCAGCAGCCTAGGGGGCAGGACTGAAGCTTTCTTT.